This T cell receptor beta chain was captured in a study of cytomegalovirus exposure and HLA in healthy donors. Study findings and constraints: The study designated 150 or so TCR beta chains cytomegalovirus-associated.

Germline CDR1 WSHSY, CDR2 SAAADI. Losses at the gene ends were 9 bases for V and 7 bases for J; bases not matched to a gene: 17. The CDR3 runs 17 residues. The data were produced by immunoSEQ multiplex PCR, yet TCRdb's version contains in-frame clones alone and is incomplete. The repertoire consists of around 120,000 clones, with roughly nine tenths occurring once and the leading ten covering about 4.3%. This clone was recorded once. What it binds is not known. The chain employs TRBV10-2 and TRBJ1-6; 8 bases fit TRBD1. Material: PBMCs. This clonotype originated in a man younger than 30 in good health and CMV-seropositive. The CDR3 protein is CARLPGGGDRSNSPLHF. CDR3 in DNA: TGCGCCAGGTTGCCAGGGGGCGGCGATCGGTCCAATTCACCCCTCCACTTT.